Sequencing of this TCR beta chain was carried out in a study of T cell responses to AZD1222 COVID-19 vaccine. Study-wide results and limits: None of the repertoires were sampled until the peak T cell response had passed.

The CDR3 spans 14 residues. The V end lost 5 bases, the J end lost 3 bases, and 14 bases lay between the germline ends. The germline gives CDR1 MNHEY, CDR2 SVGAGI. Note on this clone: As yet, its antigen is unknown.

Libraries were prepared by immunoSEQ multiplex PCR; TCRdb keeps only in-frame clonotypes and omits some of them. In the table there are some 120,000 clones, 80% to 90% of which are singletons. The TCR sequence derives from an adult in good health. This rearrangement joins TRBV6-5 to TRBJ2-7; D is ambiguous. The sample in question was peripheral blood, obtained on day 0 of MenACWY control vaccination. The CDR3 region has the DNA TGTGCCAGCAGTCGTTATCCTACGGGCTACGAGCAGTACTTC. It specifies CASSRYPTGYEQYF.